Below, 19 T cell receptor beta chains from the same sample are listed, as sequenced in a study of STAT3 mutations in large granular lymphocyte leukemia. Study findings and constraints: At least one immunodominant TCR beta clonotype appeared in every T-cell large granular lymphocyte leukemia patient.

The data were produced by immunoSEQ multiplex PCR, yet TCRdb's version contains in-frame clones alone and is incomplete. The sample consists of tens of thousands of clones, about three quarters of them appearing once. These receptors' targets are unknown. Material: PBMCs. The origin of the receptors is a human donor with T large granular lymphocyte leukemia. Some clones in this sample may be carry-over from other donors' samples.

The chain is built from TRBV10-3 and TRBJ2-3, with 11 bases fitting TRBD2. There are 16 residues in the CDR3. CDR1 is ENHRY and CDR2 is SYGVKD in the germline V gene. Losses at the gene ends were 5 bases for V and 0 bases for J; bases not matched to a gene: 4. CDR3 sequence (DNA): TGTGCCATCAGTACACTAGCGGGGGCTAGCACAGATACGCAGTATTTT. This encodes CAISTLAGASTDTQYF.

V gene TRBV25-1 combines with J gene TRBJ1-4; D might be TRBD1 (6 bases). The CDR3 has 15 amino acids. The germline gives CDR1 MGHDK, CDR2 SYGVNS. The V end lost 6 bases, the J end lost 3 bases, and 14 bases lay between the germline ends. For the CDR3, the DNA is TGTGCCAGCAGCGTGGACAGACCTCCTAATGAAAAACTGTTTTTT. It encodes CASSVDRPPNEKLFF.

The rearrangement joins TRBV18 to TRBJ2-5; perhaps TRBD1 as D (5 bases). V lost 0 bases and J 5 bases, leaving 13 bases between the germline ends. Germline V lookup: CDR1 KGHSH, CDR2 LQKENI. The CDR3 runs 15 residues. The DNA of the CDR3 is TGTGCCAGCTCACCACCGGGTAGTAGGGGTGAGACCCAGTACTTC. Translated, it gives CASSPPGSRGETQYF.

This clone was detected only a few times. In DNA, the CDR3 is TGCGCCAGCAGCCAGCAGGGGAACTATGGCTACACCTTC. It codes for CASSQQGNYGYTF. This rearrangement joins TRBV4-1 to TRBJ1-2; D might be TRBD1 (6 bases). V lost 3 bases and J lost 2, with 7 bases in between. Looked up from germline, CDR1 is MGHRA and CDR2 is YSYEKL. This CDR3 spans 13 amino acids.

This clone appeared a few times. This CDR3 is CASSMGGTGGYTEAFF. The CDR3 bases are TGTGCCAGTAGTATGGGGGGAACAGGGGGGTACACTGAAGCTTTCTTT. This chain connects TRBV19 to TRBJ1-1, with 8 bases fitting TRBD1. The J segment lost 3 bases and the V segment lost 3 bases, leaving 9 bases of the junction unmatched. The CDR3 has 16 residues. Germline V gives CDR1 LNHDA, CDR2 SQIVND (reference sequence).

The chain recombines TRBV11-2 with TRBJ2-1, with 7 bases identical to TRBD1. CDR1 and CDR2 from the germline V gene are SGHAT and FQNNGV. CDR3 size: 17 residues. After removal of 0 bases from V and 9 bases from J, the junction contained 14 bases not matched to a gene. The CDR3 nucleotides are TGTGCCAGCAGCTTAGAAACAGGGACAGCTCCTTGGGGTGAGCAGTTCTTC. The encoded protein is CASSLETGTAPWGEQFF.

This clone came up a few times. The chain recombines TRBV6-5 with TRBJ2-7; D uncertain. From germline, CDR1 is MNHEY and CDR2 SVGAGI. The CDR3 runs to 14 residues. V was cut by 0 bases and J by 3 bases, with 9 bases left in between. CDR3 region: CASSYSRVSYEQYV. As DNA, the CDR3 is TGTGCCAGCAGTTACTCCCGGGTCAGCTACGAGCAGTACGTC.

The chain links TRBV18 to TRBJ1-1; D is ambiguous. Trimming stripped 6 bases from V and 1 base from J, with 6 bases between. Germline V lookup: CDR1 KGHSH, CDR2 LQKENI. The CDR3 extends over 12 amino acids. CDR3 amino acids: CASSPGNTEAFF. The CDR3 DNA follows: TGTGCCAGCTCCCCAGGGAACACTGAAGCTTTCTTT.

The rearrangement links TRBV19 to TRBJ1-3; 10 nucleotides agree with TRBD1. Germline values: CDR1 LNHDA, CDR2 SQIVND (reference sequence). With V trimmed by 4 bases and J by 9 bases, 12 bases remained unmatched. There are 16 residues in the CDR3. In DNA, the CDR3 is TGTGCCAGTAGTAGCTCCGGGACAGGGGAGGAAGGCACCATATATTTT. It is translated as CASSSSGTGEEGTIYF.

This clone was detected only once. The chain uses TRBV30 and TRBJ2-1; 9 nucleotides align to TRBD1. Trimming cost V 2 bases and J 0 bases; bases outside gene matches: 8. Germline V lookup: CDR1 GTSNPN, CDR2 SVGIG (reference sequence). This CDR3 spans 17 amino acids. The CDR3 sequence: CAWSPRTGVSSYNEQFF. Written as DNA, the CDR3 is TGTGCCTGGAGTCCCCGGACAGGGGTTAGCTCCTACAATGAGCAGTTCTTC.

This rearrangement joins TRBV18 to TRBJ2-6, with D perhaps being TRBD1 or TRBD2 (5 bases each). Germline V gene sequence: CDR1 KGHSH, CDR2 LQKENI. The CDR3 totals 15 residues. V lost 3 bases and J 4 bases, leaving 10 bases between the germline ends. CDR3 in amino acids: CASSPVGTGANVLTF. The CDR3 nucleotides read TGTGCCAGCTCACCCGTGGGGACCGGGGCCAACGTCCTGACTTTC.

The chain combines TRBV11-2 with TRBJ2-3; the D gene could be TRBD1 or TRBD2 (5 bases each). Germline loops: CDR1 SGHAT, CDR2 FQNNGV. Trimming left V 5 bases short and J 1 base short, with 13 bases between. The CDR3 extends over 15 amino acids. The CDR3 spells CASSPGTKRTDTQYF. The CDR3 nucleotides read TGTGCCAGCAGCCCCGGGACCAAGCGCACAGATACGCAGTATTTT.

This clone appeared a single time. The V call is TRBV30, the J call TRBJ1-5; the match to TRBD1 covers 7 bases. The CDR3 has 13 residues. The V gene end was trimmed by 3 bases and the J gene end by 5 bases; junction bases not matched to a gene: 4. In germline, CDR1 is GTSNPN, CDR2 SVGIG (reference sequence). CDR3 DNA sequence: TGTGCCTGGAGCGGACAGGATGATCAGCCCCAGCATTTT. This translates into CAWSGQDDQPQHF.

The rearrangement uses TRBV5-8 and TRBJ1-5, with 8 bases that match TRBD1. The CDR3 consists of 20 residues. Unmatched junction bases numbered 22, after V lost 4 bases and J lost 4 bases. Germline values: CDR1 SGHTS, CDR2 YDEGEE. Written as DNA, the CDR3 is TGTGCCAGCAGCCCCGAGGACAGGGAAATACCCCGATATAGGAATCAGCCCCAGCATTTT. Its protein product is CASSPEDREIPRYRNQPQHF. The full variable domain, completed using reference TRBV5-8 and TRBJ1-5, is EAGVTQSPTHLIKTRGQQATLRCSPISGHTSVYWYQQALGLGLQFLLWYDEGEERNRGNFPPRFSGRQFPNYSSELNVNALELEDSALYLCASSPEDREIPRYRNQPQHFGDGTRLSIL.

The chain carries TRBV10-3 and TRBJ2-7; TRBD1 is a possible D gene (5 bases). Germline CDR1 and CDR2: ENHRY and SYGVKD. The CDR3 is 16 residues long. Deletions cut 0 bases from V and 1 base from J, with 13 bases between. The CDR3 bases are TGTGCCATCAGTGAGTCGTCAGGGCAGTATTCCTACGAGCAGTACTTC. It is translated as CAISESSGQYSYEQYF.

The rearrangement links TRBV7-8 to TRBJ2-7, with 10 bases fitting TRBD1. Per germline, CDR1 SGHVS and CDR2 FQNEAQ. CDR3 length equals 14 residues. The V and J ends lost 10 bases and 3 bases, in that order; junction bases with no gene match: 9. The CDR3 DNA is TGTGCCACCGACCGGGACAGGGGCGACTACGAGCAGTACTTC. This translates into CATDRDRGDYEQYF.

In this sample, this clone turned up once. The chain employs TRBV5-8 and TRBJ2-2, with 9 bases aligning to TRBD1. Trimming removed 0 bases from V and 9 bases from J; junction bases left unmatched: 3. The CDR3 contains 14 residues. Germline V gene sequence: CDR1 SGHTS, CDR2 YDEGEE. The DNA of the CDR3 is TGTGCCAGCAGCTTGGACAGGGGGCAACGGGAGCTGTTTTTT. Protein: CASSLDRGQRELFF.

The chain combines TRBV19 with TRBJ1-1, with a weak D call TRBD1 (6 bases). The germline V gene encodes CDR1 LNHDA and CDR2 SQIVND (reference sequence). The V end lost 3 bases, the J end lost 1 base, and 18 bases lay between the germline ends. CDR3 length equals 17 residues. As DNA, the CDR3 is TGTGCCAGTAGTATGTCCGGGACACGCCTCAGGAACACTGAAGCTTTCTTT. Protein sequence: CASSMSGTRLRNTEAFF.

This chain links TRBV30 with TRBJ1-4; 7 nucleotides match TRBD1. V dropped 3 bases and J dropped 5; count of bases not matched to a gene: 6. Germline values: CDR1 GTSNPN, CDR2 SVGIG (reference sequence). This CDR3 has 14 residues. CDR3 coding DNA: TGTGCCTGGAGGACAGGGAGAGGCAATGAAAAACTGTTTTTT. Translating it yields CAWRTGRGNEKLFF.